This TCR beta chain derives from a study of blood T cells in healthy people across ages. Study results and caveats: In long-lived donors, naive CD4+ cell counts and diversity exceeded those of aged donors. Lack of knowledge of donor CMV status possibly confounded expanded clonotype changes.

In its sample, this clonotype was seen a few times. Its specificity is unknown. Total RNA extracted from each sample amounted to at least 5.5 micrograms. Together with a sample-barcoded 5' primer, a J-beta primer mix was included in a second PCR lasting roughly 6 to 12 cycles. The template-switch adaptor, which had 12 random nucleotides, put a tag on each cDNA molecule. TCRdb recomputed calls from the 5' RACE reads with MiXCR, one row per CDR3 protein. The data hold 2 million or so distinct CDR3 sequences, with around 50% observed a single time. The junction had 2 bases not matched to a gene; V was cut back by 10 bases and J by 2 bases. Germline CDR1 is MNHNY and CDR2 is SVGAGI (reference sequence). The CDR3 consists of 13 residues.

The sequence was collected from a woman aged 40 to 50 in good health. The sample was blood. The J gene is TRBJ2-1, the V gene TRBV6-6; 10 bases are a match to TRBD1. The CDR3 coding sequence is TGTGCCACCGGGACAGGGGCCTACAATGAGCAGTTCTTC. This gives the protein CATGTGAYNEQFF.